This paragraph reports one T cell receptor (beta chain). In the original processing: The assay estimated nucleated cells by amplifying reference gene primers. Generated by immunoSEQ multiplex PCR, the TCRdb table keeps only in-frame clones and is missing some. Clone size and V and J calls were adopted from that table, with D and trimming inferred from the DNA. This repertoire shows around 56,000 clones, around four fifths found once; its top ten account for 14%. The data stem from a study of blood T cell repertoires in COVID-19. Study background: Italy, Spain and the United States were the sources of the convalescent and acute COVID-19 samples. PBMCs, B-cell-depleted T cells, or T cells were the source of the cDNA or gDNA that made up the material.

This CDR3 has 14 residues. Trimming took off 6 bases at V and 0 bases at J, with 11 bases between the two ends. Germline V CDR1 and CDR2: LNHDA, SQIVND (reference sequence). Input material: peripheral blood. J is TRBJ1-1 and V is TRBV19, with a weak D call TRBD1 (6 bases). This receptor was taken from a woman in her seventies with acute or convalescent COVID-19. The CDR3 loop reads CASSLGQMNTEAFF. The CDR3, as DNA: TGTGCCAGTAGCCTAGGACAGATGAACACTGAAGCTTTCTTT.